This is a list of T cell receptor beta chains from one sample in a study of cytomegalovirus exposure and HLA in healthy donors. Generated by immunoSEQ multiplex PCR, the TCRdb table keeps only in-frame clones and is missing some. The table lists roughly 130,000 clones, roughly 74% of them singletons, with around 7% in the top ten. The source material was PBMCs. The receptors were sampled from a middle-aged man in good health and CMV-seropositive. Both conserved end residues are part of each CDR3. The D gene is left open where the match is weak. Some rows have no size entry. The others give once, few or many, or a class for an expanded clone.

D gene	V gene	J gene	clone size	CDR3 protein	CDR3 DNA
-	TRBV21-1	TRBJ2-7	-	CASSKGGKRDSYEQYF	TGTGCCAGCAGCAAAGGCGGAAAGAGGGACTCCTACGAGCAGTACTTC
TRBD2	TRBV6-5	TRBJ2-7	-	CASRASGSHEQYF	TGTGCCAGCAGGGCTAGCGGGAGCCACGAGCAGTACTTC
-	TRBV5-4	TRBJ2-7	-	CASSSLTRLEQYF	TGTGCCAGCAGCTCCCTAACTAGGCTCGAGCAGTACTTC
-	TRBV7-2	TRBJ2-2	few	CASSFLGQGTAGELFF	TGTGCCAGCAGCTTTTTGGGGCAGGGGACGGCCGGGGAGCTGTTTTTT
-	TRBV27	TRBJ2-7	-	CASRTGYEQYF	TGTGCCAGCAGGACTGGTTACGAGCAGTACTTC
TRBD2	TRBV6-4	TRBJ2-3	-	CASRTTSGSSDTQYF	TGTGCCAGCAGAACGACTAGCGGGAGTTCAGATACGCAGTATTTT
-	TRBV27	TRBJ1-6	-	CASSKSSYNSPLHF	TGTGCCAGCAGTAAGAGCTCCTATAATTCACCCCTCCACTTT
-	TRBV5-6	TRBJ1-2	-	CASSSQGNYGYTF	TGTGCCAGCAGCTCACAGGGTAACTATGGCTACACCTTC
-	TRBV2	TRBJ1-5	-	CASNADNQPQHF	TGTGCCAGCAATGCAGACAATCAGCCCCAGCATTTT
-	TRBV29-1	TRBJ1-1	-	CSVELRGTEAFF	TGCAGCGTTGAACTACGGGGCACTGAAGCTTTCTTT
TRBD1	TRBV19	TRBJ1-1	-	CATGTGGPLNTEAFF	TGTGCCACTGGGACAGGGGGCCCTTTGAACACTGAAGCTTTCTTT
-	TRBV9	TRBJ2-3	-	CASSVGSWGGTDTQYF	TGTGCCAGCAGCGTAGGGTCGTGGGGGGGCACAGATACGCAGTATTTT
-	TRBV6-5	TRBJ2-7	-	CASMGRQSSYEQYF	TGTGCCAGCATGGGCAGGCAGAGCTCCTACGAGCAGTACTTC
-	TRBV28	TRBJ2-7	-	CASSFFYGLLYEQYF	TGTGCCAGCAGTTTCTTTTATGGGCTCCTTTACGAGCAGTACTTC
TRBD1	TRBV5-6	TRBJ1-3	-	CASSPGGRPGNTIYF	TGTGCCAGCAGCCCAGGGGGCCGCCCGGGAAACACCATATATTTT
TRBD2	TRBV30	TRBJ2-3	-	CAWNSGAPTDTQYF	TGTGCCTGGAATAGCGGGGCACCCACAGATACGCAGTATTTT
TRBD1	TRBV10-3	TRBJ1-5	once	CAIGDRGQQPQHF	TGTGCCATCGGGGACAGGGGGCAACAGCCCCAGCATTTT
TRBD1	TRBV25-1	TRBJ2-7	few	CASSESPRDRGHEQYF	TGTGCCAGCAGTGAATCCCCAAGGGACAGGGGTCACGAGCAGTACTTC
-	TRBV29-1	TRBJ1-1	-	CSVAGMFVTEAFF	TGCAGCGTTGCCGGGATGTTTGTAACTGAAGCTTTCTTT
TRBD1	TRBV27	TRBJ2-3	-	CASKAGGQRTDTQYF	TGTGCCAGCAAAGCAGGGGGCCAACGCACAGATACGCAGTATTTT
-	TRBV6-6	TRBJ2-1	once	CASSPQGFYEQFF	TGTGCCAGCAGTCCCCAGGGATTCTATGAGCAGTTCTTC
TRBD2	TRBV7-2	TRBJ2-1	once	CASSPSGLAVYNEQFF	TGTGCCAGCAGCCCTAGCGGCCTAGCGGTCTACAATGAGCAGTTCTTC
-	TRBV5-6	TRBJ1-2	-	CASSLRTISSGDYGYTF	TGTGCCAGCAGCCTGAGGACGATATCCTCAGGGGACTATGGCTACACCTTC
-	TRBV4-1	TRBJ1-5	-	CASSQIQSIDQPQHF	TGCGCCAGCAGCCAAATACAGTCGATTGATCAGCCCCAGCATTTT
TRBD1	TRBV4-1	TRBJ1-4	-	CATGTGDEKLFF	TGCGCCACCGGGACAGGGGACGAAAAACTGTTTTTT
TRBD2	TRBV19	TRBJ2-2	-	CASTNLGLANTGELFF	TGTGCCAGTACCAATCTAGGACTAGCGAACACCGGGGAGCTGTTTTTT
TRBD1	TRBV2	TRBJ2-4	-	CASSVVAGGDLTKNIQYF	TGTGCCAGCAGTGTCGTGGCAGGGGGAGACCTTACCAAAAACATTCAGTACTTC
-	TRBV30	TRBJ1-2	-	CAWSPGTGYGYTF	TGTGCCTGGAGTCCGGGGACTGGGTATGGCTACACCTTC
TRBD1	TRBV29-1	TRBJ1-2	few	CSVDGTGPYGYTF	TGCAGCGTCGACGGGACAGGTCCCTATGGCTACACCTTC
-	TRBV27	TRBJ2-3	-	CASSFSLTDTQYF	TGTGCCAGCAGTTTTAGTCTCACAGATACGCAGTATTTT
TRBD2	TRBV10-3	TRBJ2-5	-	CAISELAGTQETQYF	TGTGCCATCAGTGAACTAGCGGGAACACAAGAGACCCAGTACTTC